One TCR beta chain is described in this entry. V dropped 7 bases and J dropped 0; count of bases not matched to a gene: 4. The germline V gene encodes CDR1 SGHNT and CDR2 YENEEA. The CDR3 contains 14 residues. The data were taken from a study of blood T cell repertoires in COVID-19. Study details: Sites in the United States, Italy and Spain provided acute and convalescent COVID-19 samples.

Seattle-derived patients entered the study during active infection and were followed longitudinally. Only in-frame clones appear in the TCRdb table, and some are missing; sequencing was by immunoSEQ multiplex PCR. The profile covers over 150,000 clones, with around nine tenths appearing a single time and approximately 12% taken by the ten largest. Material for sequencing was peripheral blood. The TCR comes from a woman between 65 and 79 years old with COVID-19, enrolled during active disease. The chain employs TRBV11-3 and TRBJ1-1; 8 nucleotides align to TRBD1. The CDR3 nucleotides read TGTGCCAGCACGGACAGGGCGCTGAACACTGAAGCTTTCTTT. Amino acids: CASTDRALNTEAFF.